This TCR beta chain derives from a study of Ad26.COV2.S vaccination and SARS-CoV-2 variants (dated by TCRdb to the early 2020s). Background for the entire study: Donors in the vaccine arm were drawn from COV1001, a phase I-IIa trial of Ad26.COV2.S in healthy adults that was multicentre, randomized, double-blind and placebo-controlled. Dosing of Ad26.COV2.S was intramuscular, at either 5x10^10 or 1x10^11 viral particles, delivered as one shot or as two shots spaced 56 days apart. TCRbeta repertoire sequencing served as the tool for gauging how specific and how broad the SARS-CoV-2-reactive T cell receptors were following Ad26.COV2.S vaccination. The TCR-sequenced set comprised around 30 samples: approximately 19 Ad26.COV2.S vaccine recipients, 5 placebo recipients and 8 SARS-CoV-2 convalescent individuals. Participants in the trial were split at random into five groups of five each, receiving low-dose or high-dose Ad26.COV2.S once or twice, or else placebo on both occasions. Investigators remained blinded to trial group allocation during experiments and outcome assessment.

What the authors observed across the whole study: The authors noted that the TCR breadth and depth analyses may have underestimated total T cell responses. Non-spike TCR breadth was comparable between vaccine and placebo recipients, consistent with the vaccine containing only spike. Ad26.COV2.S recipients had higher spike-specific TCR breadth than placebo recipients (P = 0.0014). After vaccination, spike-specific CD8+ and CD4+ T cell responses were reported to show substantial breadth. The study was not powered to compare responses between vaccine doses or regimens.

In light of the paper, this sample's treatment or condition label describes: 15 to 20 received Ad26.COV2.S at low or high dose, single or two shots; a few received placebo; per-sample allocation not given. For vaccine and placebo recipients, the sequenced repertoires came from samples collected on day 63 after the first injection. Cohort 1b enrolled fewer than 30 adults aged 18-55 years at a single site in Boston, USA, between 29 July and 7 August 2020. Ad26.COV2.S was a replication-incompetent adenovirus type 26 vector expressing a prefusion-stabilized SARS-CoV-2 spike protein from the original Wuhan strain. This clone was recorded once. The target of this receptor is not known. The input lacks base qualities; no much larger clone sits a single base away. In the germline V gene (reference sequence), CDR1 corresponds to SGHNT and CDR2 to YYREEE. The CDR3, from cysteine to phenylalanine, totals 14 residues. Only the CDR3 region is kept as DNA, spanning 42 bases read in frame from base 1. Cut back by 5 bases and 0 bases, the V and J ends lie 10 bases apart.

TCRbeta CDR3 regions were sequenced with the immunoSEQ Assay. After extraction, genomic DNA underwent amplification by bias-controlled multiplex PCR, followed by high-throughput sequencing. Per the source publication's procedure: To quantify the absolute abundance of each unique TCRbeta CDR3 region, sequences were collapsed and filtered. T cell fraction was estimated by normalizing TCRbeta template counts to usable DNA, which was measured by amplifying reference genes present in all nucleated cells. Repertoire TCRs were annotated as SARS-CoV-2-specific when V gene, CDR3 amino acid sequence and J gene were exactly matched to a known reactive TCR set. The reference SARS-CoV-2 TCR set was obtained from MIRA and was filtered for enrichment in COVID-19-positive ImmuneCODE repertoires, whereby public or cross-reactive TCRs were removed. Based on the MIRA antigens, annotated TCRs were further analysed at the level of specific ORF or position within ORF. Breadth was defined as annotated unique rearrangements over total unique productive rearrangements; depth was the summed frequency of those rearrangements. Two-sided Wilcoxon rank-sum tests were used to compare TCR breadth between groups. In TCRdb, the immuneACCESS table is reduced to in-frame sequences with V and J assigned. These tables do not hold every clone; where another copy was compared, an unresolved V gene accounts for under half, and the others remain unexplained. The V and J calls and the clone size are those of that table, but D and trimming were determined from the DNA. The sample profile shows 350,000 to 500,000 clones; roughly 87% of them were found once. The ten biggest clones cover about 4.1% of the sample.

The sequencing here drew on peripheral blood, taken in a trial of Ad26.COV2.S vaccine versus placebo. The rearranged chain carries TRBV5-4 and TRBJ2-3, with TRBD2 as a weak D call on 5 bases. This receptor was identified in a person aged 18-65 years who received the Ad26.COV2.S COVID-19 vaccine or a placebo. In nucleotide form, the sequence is TGTGCCAGCAGGAGCGGAGTTAGCACAGATACGCAGTATTTT. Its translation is CASRSGVSTDTQYF.